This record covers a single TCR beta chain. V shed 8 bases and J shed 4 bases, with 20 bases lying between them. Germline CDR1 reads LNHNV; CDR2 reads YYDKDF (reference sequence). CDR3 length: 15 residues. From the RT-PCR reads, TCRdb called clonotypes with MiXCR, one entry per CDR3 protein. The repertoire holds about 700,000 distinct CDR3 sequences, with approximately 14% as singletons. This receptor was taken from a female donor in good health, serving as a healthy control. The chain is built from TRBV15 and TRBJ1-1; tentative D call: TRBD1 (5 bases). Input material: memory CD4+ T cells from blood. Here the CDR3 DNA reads TGTGCCACCTCCGGAGGGCTCTGGGGGGGCACTGAAGCTTTCTTT. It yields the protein CATSGGLWGGTEAFF.